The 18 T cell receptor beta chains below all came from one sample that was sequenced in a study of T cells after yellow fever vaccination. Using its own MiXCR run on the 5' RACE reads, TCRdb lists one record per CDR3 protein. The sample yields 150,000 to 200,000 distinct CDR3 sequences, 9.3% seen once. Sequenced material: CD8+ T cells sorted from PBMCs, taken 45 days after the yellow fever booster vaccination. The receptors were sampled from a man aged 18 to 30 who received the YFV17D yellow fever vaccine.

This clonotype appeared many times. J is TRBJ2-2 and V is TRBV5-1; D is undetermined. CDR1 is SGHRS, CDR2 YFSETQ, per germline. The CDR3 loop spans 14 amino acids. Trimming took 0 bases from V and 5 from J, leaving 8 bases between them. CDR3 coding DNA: TGCGCCAGCAGCTTGGCCAGGCTGACCGGGGAGCTGTTTTTT. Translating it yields CASSLARLTGELFF.

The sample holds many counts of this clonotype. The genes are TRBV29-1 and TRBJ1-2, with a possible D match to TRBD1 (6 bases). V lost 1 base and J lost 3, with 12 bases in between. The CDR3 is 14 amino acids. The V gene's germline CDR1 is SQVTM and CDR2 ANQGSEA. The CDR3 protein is CSVEAAGDYYGYTF. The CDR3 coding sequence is TGCAGCGTTGAAGCGGCAGGGGATTACTATGGCTACACCTTC.

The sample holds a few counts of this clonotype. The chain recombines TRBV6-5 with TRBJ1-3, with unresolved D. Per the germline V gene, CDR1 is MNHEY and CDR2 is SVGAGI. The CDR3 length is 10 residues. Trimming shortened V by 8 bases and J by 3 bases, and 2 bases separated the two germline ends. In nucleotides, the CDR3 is TGTGCCAGCGTTGGAAACACCATATATTTT. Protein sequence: CASVGNTIYF.

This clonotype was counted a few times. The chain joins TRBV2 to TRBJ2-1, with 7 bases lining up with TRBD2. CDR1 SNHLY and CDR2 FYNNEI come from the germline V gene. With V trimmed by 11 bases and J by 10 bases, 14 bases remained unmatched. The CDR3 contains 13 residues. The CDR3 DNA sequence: TGTGCCGGCCGGGGGGTTTTCACCAACGAGCAGTTCTTC. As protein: CAGRGVFTNEQFF.

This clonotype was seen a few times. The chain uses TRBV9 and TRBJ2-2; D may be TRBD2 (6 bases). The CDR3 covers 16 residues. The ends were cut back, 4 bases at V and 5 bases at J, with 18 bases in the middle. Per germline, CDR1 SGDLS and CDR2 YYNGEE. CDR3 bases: TGTGCCAGCAGCCCGCGGGGACCAGGAGGGACCGGGGAGCTGTTTTTT. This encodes CASSPRGPGGTGELFF.

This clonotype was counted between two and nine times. CDR3 protein: CASSLDPASGGPYQETQYF. The CDR3 DNA reads as TGCGCCAGCAGCTTGGATCCGGCTAGCGGGGGACCGTACCAAGAGACCCAGTACTTC. The chain combines TRBV5-1 with TRBJ2-5, with TRBD2 matching 10 bases. Germline V gene lookup returns CDR1 SGHRS and CDR2 YFSETQ. The V and J ends lost 0 bases and 0 bases, in that order; junction bases with no gene match: 11. The CDR3 extends over 19 amino acids.

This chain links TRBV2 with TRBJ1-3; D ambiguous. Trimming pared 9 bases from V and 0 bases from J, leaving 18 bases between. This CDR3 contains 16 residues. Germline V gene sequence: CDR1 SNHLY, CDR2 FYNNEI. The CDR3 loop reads CASEGEDFNSGNTIYF. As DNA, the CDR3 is TGTGCCAGTGAAGGCGAGGATTTCAACTCTGGAAACACCATATATTTT.

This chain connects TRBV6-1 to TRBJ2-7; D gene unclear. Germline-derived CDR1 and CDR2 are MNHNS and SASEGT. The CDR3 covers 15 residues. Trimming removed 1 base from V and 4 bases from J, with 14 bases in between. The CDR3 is CASSEDHSPLYEQYV. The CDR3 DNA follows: TGTGCCAGCAGTGAAGACCATTCGCCGCTGTACGAGCAGTACGTC.

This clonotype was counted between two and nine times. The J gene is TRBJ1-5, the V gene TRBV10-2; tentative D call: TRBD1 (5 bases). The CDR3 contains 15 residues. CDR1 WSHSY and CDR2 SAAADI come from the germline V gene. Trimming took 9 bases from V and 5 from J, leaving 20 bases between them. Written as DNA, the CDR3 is TGCGCCAGTAACGGGGGGATGAGTGGCGATCAGCCCCAGCATTTT. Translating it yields CASNGGMSGDQPQHF.

DNA of the CDR3: TGTGCCATCAGTGAGTCGTTAACTAGCACAGATACGCAGTATTTT. Protein: CAISESLTSTDTQYF. This chain uses TRBV10-3 with TRBJ2-3; no firm D call. Trimming took 0 bases from V and 0 from J, leaving 7 bases between them. The germline V gene has CDR1 ENHRY and CDR2 SYGVKD. The CDR3 sequence is 15 residues long.

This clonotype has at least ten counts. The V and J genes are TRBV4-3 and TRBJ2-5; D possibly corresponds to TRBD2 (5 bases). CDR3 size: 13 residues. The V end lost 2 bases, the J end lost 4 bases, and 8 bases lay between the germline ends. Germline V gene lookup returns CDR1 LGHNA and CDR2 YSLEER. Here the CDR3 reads CASSQNSGETQYF. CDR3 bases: TGCGCCAGCAGCCAAAACAGCGGAGAGACCCAGTACTTC.

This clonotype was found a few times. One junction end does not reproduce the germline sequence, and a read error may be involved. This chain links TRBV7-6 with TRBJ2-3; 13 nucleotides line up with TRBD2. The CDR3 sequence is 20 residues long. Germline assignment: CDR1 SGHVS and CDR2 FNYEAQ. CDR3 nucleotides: TGTGCCAGCAGCTTATCCCTACTAGCGGGGGGGCTCCGGGGCACAGATACGCAGTGTTTT. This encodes CASSLSLLAGGLRGTDTQCF.

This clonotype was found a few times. CDR3 residues: CASSLNLRQGAGYNEQFF. For the CDR3, the DNA is TGCGCCAGCAGCCTAAACCTCAGACAGGGGGCGGGCTACAATGAGCAGTTCTTC. This rearrangement joins TRBV5-1 to TRBJ2-1; the match to TRBD1 covers 10 bases. The V gene end was trimmed by 4 bases and the J gene end by 3 bases; junction bases not matched to a gene: 13. This CDR3 region has 18 residues. Looked up from germline, CDR1 is SGHRS and CDR2 is YFSETQ.

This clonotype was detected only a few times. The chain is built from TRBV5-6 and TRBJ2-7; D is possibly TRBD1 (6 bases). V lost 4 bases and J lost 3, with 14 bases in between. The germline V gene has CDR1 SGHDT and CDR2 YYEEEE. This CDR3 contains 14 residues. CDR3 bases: TGTGCCAGCAGCACACAGACAGGACACTACGAGCAGTACGTC. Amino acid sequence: CASSTQTGHYEQYV.

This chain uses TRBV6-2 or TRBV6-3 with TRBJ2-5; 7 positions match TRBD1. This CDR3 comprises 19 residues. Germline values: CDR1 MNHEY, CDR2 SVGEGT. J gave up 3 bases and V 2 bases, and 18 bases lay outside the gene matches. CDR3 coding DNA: TGTGCCAGCAGTTACGAGGGTGGTAGGGACAGTCGTCTAAAAGAGACCCAGTACTTC. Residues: CASSYEGGRDSRLKETQYF.

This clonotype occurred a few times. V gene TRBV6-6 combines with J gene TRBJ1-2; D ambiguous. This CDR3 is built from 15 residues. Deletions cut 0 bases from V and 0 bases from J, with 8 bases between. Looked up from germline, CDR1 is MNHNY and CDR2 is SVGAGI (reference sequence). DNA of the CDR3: TGTGCCAGCAGTTACTCGCGTCCTACTAACTATGGCTACACCTTC. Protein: CASSYSRPTNYGYTF.

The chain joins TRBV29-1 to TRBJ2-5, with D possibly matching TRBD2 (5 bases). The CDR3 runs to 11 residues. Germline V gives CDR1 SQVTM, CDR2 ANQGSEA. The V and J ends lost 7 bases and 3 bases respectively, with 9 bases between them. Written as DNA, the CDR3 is TGCAGCGCCAGGAGGAAAGAGACCCAGTACTTC. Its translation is CSARRKETQYF.

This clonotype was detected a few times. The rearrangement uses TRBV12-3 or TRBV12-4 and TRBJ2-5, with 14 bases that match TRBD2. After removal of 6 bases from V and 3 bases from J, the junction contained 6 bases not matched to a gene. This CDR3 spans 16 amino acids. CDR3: CASRWRLAGGEETQYF. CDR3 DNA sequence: TGTGCCAGCAGGTGGAGACTAGCGGGGGGGGAAGAGACCCAGTACTTC.